A selection of T cell receptor beta chains follows, all from one sample in a study of cytotoxic CD8 clonotypes in ibrutinib-treated CLL. Sequenced by immunoSEQ multiplex PCR; TCRdb stores in-frame clones only, minus some. The sample shows 70,000 to 80,000 clones, around 82% of them seen only once. The sample here was PBMCs, taken at disease progression, from a patient treated with ibrutinib. The receptors shown here come from a human donor with chronic lymphocytic leukemia. Both conserved end residues are part of each CDR3. The D gene is left open where the match is weak. The size field is filled for only some rows; it gives once, few, many or a size class.

clone_size	d_call	v_call	j_call	cdr3_nt	cdr3_aa
few	.	TRBV19	TRBJ2-3	TGTGCCAGTAGTATAACTAGCACTAGCACAGATACGCAGTATTTT	CASSITSTSTDTQYF
.	.	TRBV6-5	TRBJ2-5	TGTGCCAGCAGAAGCATCGAGACCCAGTACTTC	CASRSIETQYF
.	TRBD2	TRBV27	TRBJ2-1	TGTGCCAGCAGTATAGCGGGAGAAAGGTACAATGAGCAGTTCTTC	CASSIAGERYNEQFF
.	.	TRBV18	TRBJ2-7	TGTGCCAGCTCACCAGGAAGCGGCACCTCCTACGAGCAGTACTTC	CASSPGSGTSYEQYF
.	.	TRBV4-1	TRBJ2-7	TGCGCCAGCAGCCAAAGGACAGAATACCCCACGGAGCAGTACTTC	CASSQRTEYPTEQYF
.	.	TRBV5-1	TRBJ2-5	TGCGCCAGCAGTCGGGACGCCCAAGAGACCCAGTACTTC	CASSRDAQETQYF
once	.	TRBV5-1	TRBJ2-7	TGCGCCAGCAGCTTGGATATTCGGGGCCCCTACGAGCAGTACTTC	CASSLDIRGPYEQYF
few	.	TRBV19	TRBJ1-2	TGTGCCAGTCGCGGCATCGGCTCCAACTATGGCTACACCTTC	CASRGIGSNYGYTF
.	TRBD1	TRBV28	TRBJ2-7	TGTGCCAACCGGGACAGGGGTTTTGACGAGCAGTACTTC	CANRDRGFDEQYF
.	.	TRBV5-5	TRBJ2-1	TGTGCCAGCAACAGACCCACCACGTTAGGGCGGGGATTCAATGAGCAGTTCTTC	CASNRPTTLGRGFNEQFF
.	.	TRBV25-1	TRBJ1-5	TGTGCCAGCAGTGGGGCTGGGGGTCGAGGCAATCAGCCCCAGCATTTT	CASSGAGGRGNQPQHF
few	.	TRBV2	TRBJ2-7	TGTGCCAGCACTGAGGACAGAGGATTCTACGAGCAGTACTTC	CASTEDRGFYEQYF
few	TRBD1	TRBV5-1	TRBJ2-1	TGCGCCAGCAGCTTGGAGGACAGGGATTACAATGAGCAGTTCTTC	CASSLEDRDYNEQFF
.	.	TRBV4-1	TRBJ2-7	TGCGCCAGCAGCCGCACCGGGACACTCCAGTACGAGCAGTACTTC	CASSRTGTLQYEQYF
.	.	TRBV4-1	TRBJ1-3	TGCGCCAGCAGCCTCACAGGTCCAGCCTCTGGAAACACCATATATTTT	CASSLTGPASGNTIYF
.	TRBD1	TRBV30	TRBJ1-1	TGTGCCTGGCAGAGGACAGGCGAAGCTTTCTTT	CAWQRTGEAFF
once	TRBD2	TRBV6-1	TRBJ2-1	TGTGCCAGCAGTGACGGGACTAGCTCCTACAATGAGCAGTTCTTC	CASSDGTSSYNEQFF
.	.	TRBV9	TRBJ1-2	TGTGCCAGCAGCGTAGGGTGGTTAGCGGACTATGGCTACACCTTC	CASSVGWLADYGYTF
.	.	TRBV15	TRBJ2-3	TGTGCCACCAGCAGAGCGTCCCGGTTCGGCAGGGACACAGATACGCAGTATTTT	CATSRASRFGRDTDTQYF
.	.	TRBV5-1	TRBJ1-1	TGCGCCAGCAGCATCACGGGGCTCATGAACACTGAAGCTTTCTTT	CASSITGLMNTEAFF
.	.	TRBV18	TRBJ2-1	TGTGCCAGCTCACCCGGGACTGATGCCTACAATGAGCAGTTCTTC	CASSPGTDAYNEQFF
once	TRBD1	TRBV29-1	TRBJ2-4	TGCAGCGCTGAAGGCGGGACAGGGGGAAACATTCAGTACTTC	CSAEGGTGGNIQYF
.	.	TRBV10-3	TRBJ1-5	TGTGCCATCAGTGAAGACACCTATCAGCCCCAGCATTTT	CAISEDTYQPQHF
.	.	TRBV29-1	TRBJ1-2	TGCAGCGTCACAAGTCACCCGACAGGAGATGGCTACACCTTC	CSVTSHPTGDGYTF
.	.	TRBV7-3	TRBJ1-1	TGTGCCAGCAGGTTACAGGGGAACACTGAAGCTTTCTTT	CASRLQGNTEAFF
.	.	TRBV7-8	TRBJ1-2	TGTGCCAGCAGCTCAAACAGAAGAGGGTTGTATGGCTACACCTTC	CASSSNRRGLYGYTF
.	TRBD2	TRBV19	TRBJ2-7	TGTGCCAGTAGTCGAGCTAGCGGGGGACCCTACGAGCAGTACTTC	CASSRASGGPYEQYF
.	TRBD1	TRBV6-1	TRBJ1-1	TGTGCCAGCAGTGTCCGAATGGGGACAGTATTCCCTGAAGCTTTCTTT	CASSVRMGTVFPEAFF
medium-sized	.	TRBV4-2	TRBJ1-6	TGTGCCAGCAGCCAAGATCCGGGGTTGAATTCACCCCTCCACTTT	CASSQDPGLNSPLHF
.	.	TRBV11-2	TRBJ1-2	TGTGCCAGCAGCTTAGGAAAATATGGCTACACCTTC	CASSLGKYGYTF
.	.	TRBV15	TRBJ2-1	TGTGCCACCGCCTTTACCCGGGGTAGGGGGAATGAGCAGTTCTTC	CATAFTRGRGNEQFF
once	.	TRBV30	TRBJ1-2	TGTGCCTGGAGTGGTGGATACAGGGTGGACGGCTACACCTTC	CAWSGGYRVDGYTF
.	.	TRBV10-1	TRBJ2-7	TGCGCCAGCAGTGAGTCGACTTCGGGCGAGCAGTACTTC	CASSESTSGEQYF
.	.	TRBV5-1	TRBJ2-7	TGCGCCAGCAGCTTGTTTTCTTACGGGGACGAGCAGTACTTC	CASSLFSYGDEQYF
once	TRBD2	TRBV10-3	TRBJ2-3	TGTGCCATCAGCTTAACTAGCGGGGGACTGACAGATACGCAGTATTTT	CAISLTSGGLTDTQYF
once	.	TRBV5-1	TRBJ2-7	TGCGCCAGCAGCTTGAGGGACGCAACCTACGAGCAGTACTTC	CASSLRDATYEQYF